Below are 8 T cell receptor beta chains sequenced from a single sample in a study of CD8+CD57+ T cells in acquired aplastic anemia. Researchers used genomic DNA as the template to profile TCR beta VDJ and CDR3. TCRdb independently ran MiXCR on the reads; one entry per CDR3 protein. The sample lists about 20,000 distinct CDR3 sequences, 30% to 40% occurring once. Antigens of these TCRs are unknown. Selection for sequencing was limited to patients who had shown CD8+CD57+ cell expansion by flow cytometry. Whole-study findings and limits: Measurement in patients showed lower diversity in CD8+CD57+ cells than in total CD4+ and CD8+ pools.

Sequenced input: CD8+CD57+ T cells sorted from PBMCs. As for subset: bead-enriched CD8+CD57+ effector memory T cells from SAA patients. The receptors here all came from a human donor with aplastic anemia.

The genes are TRBV20-1 and TRBJ2-2; TRBD2 matches 7 bases. The V gene end was trimmed by 0 bases and the J gene end by 3 bases; junction bases not matched to a gene: 1. Germline V gene lookup returns CDR1 DFQATT and CDR2 SNEGSKA (reference sequence). The CDR3 has 14 residues. In nucleotides, the CDR3 is TGCAGTGCTAGAGATGGGAGGGACACCGGGGAGCTGTTTTTT. Its translation is CSARDGRDTGELFF.

The rearrangement joins TRBV2 to TRBJ2-3; 10 nucleotides match TRBD2. The germline CDR1 and CDR2 sequences are SNHLY and FYNNEI. V lost 6 bases, J lost 1 base, and 31 bases stayed unmatched. This CDR3 spans 24 amino acids. The CDR3 DNA follows: TGTGCCAGCAGAGCTCCGAGCGGGGGACCAGCGGGAGGGCCCTTCGTTCCCCGCACAGATACGCAGTATTTT. This sequence encodes CASRAPSGGPAGGPFVPRTDTQYF.

This chain joins TRBV29-1 and TRBJ2-5, with D perhaps matching TRBD1 (7 bases). The CDR3 runs to 14 residues. In germline, CDR1 is SQVTM, CDR2 ANQGSEA. The ends were cut back, 6 bases at V and 4 bases at J, with 18 bases in the middle. The chain's CDR3 is CSVYTGEAGETQYF. In DNA, the CDR3 is TGCAGCGTGTATACAGGGGAAGCGGGAGAGACCCAGTACTTC.

The gene calls are TRBV20-1 and TRBJ1-1; 8 bases match TRBD1. This CDR3 has 15 amino acids. The V and J ends lost 0 bases and 4 bases, in that order; junction bases with no gene match: 7. In germline, CDR1 is DFQATT, CDR2 SNEGSKA (reference sequence). The CDR3 sequence: CSARDMDRAITEAFF. CDR3 nucleotide sequence: TGCAGTGCTAGAGATATGGACAGGGCGATCACTGAAGCTTTCTTT.

The sample holds a few counts of this clonotype. V and J are TRBV7-2 and TRBJ2-7; 10 nucleotides align to TRBD2. Per germline, CDR1 SGHTA and CDR2 FQGNSA. The junction had 2 bases not matched to a gene; V was cut back by 0 bases and J by 3 bases. This CDR3 has 15 amino acids. The CDR3 sequence: CASSLAGTSVYEQYF. Written as DNA, the CDR3 is TGTGCCAGCAGCTTAGCTGGGACTAGCGTCTACGAGCAGTACTTC.

J is TRBJ1-6 and V is TRBV6-6, with D perhaps TRBD1 (6 bases). The CDR3 runs to 15 residues. The V gene lost 6 bases and the J gene lost 3 bases, with 12 bases spanning the gap. Germline V gene lookup returns CDR1 MNHNY and CDR2 SVGAGI (reference sequence). The CDR3 DNA follows: TGTGCCAGCAGCGGTAGGGGGGGCTATAATTCACCCCTCCACTTT. Protein sequence: CASSGRGGYNSPLHF.

The chain combines TRBV7-9 with TRBJ2-3, with D possibly called TRBD1 or TRBD2 (6 bases each). The V end was cut by 5 bases, the J end by 11 bases, with 29 bases between. The V gene's germline CDR1 is SEHNR and CDR2 FQNEAQ (reference sequence). The CDR3 is 17 amino acids. CDR3 sequence: CASSGGGSSEARYEQYF. DNA of the CDR3: TGTGCCAGCAGCGGAGGGGGGAGTAGCGAAGCCCGATACGAGCAGTATTTT.

Concerning this clonotype: This CDR3 fails to terminate in the conserved phenylalanine or tryptophan, so it likely reflects a read error. The chain carries TRBV28 and TRBJ2-3, with TRBD1 identical over 8 bases. V was pared by 6 bases and J by 5 bases, with 10 bases of the junction left unmatched. CDR1 and CDR2 (germline): MDHEN, SYDVKM. The CDR3 totals 15 residues. The CDR3 DNA reads as TGTGCCAGCAGGCCAGGGGGCGTTTCTGGAGATACGCAGTATCTT. It codes for CASRPGGVSGDTQYL.